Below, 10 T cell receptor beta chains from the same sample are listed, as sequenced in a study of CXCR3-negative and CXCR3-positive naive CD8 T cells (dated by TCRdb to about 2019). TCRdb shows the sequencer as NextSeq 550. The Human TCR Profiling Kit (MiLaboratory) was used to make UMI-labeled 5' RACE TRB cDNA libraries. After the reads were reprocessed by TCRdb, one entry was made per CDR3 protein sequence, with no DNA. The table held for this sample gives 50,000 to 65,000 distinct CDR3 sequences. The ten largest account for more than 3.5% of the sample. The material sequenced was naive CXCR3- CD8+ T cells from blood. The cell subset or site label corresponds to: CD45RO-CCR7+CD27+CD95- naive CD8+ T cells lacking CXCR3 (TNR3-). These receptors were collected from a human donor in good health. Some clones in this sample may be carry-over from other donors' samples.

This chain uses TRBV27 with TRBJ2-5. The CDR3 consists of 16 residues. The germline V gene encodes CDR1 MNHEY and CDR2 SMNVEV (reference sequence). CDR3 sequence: CASSLQSVEYQETQYF.

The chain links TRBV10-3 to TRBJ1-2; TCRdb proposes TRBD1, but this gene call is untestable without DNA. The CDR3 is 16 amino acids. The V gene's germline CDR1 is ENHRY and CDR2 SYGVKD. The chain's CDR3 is CAIRPGTGVVVEGYTF.

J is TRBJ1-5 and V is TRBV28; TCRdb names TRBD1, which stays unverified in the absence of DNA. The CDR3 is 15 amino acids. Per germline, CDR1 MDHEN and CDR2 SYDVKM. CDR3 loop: CASSIRTGGNQPQHF.

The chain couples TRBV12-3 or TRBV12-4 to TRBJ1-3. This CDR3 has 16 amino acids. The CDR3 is CASSRTGSKSWNTIYF.

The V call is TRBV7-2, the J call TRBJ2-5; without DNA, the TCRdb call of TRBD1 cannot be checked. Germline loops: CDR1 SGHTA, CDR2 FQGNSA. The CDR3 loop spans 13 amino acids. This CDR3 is CASSYGGEETQYF.

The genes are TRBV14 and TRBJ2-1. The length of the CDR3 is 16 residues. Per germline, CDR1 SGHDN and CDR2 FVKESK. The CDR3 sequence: CASSQEVGSYYNEQFF.

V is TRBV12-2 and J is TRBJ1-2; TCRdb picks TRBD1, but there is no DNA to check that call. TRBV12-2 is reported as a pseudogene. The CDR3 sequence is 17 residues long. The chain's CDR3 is CASRFSPGPPGICGYTF.

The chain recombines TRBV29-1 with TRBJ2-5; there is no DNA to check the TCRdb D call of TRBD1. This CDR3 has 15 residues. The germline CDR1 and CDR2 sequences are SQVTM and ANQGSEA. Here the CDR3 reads CSVEGGQGLIETQYF.

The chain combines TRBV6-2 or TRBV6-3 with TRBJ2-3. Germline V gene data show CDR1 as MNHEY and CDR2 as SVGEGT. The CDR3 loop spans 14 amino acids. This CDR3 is CASSPVGSTDTQYF.

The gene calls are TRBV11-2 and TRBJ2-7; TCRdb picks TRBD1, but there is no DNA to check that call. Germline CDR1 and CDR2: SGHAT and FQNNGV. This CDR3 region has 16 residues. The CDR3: CASSLGRGGVTYEQYF.